This T cell receptor beta chain was sequenced during a study of identical twins. Template switching supplied a universal primer site; unique molecular identifiers were carried on the cDNA. TCRdb independently ran MiXCR on the 5' RACE reads; one entry per CDR3 protein. The sample has hundreds of thousands of distinct CDR3 sequences, 8.5% to 9% seen once. Findings and limits, study-wide: Some out-of-frame alpha sequences were shared by twins, and these showed excess low generation probability.

Healthy Caucasian donors formed the entire cohort. This clonotype was picked up a small number of times. Antigen specificity is unknown. Another study also made use of these data, one on yellow fever vaccine responses in identical twins.

Sequenced material: PBMCs. The clonotype comes from a woman in her late teens or twenties in good health.

CDR3 nucleotides: TGTGCCAGCAGAAAGTCTAGCGGGGGGGCTCGCACAGATACGCAGTATTTT. Residues: CASRKSSGGARTDTQYF. The gene calls are TRBV7-2 and TRBJ2-3; 12 positions agree with TRBD2. This CDR3 contains 17 residues. The ends lost 6 bases at V and 1 base at J; junction bases unmatched: 8. Germline V gives CDR1 SGHTA, CDR2 FQGNSA.